The source of this T cell receptor beta chain is a study of siplizumab effects on memory and regulatory T cells. Germline CDR1 is MNHEY and CDR2 is SMNVEV (reference sequence). This CDR3 contains 14 residues. V shed 5 bases and J shed 0 bases, with 8 bases lying between them. The assay covered 75,000 to 100,000 TCR templates per sample. Generated by immunoSEQ multiplex PCR, the TCRdb table keeps only in-frame clones and is missing some. The sample contains around 68,000 clones, about 87% of which appear only once. The sample comprised Tregs sorted from blood. The chain has TRBV27 and TRBJ1-3; D unclear. This sequence originates from a human donor in good health. For the CDR3, the DNA is TGTGCCAGCAGTCTGAAGCACTCTGGAAACACCATATATTTT. Translation gives CASSLKHSGNTIYF.